The T cell receptor (beta chain) under discussion was sequenced for a study of blood T cells in healthy people across ages. Study findings and constraints: Naive T cell percentage showed a strong correlation with the diversity of TCR beta.

Germline loops: CDR1 SNHLY, CDR2 FYNNEI. V was pared by 4 bases and J by 5 bases, with 11 bases between. This CDR3 is 13 amino acids long. A second 7 to 11 cycle PCR used barcoded and J-beta primers. MiXCR was run by TCRdb on the 5' RACE reads, yielding one entry per CDR3 protein. The sample gives under 950,000 distinct CDR3 sequences, about a fifth of which show up once; around 21% is in the top ten. Ten or more counts support this clonotype. No antigen is known for it. The sequencing input was blood. The chain links TRBV2 to TRBJ2-5; D is undetermined. This TCR was recovered from a man between 65 and 85 years old in good health. This CDR3 is CASSGVSRETQYF. In nucleotides, the CDR3 is TGTGCCAGCAGTGGGGTTAGTCGGGAGACCCAGTACTTC.